Sequencing of this TCR beta chain was carried out in a study of cytomegalovirus exposure and HLA in healthy donors. Regarding the study as a whole: As a later analysis showed, a missense DCLRE1C variant was linked to trimming of TCR beta V- and J-genes.

Germline V gives CDR1 MDHEN, CDR2 SYDVKM. The V segment lost 2 bases and the J segment 2 bases; nucleotides outside the gene matches: 8. The CDR3 spans 17 residues. PCR primers comprised 60 Vbeta and 13 Jbeta primers. Assay used: immunoSEQ multiplex PCR; TCRdb lists only in-frame clones, some missing. The sample has some 180,000 clones, about 80% seen once. This clone has only a few counts. Its antigen is currently unknown. The sample consisted of PBMCs. The TCR was taken from a woman aged 55-69 years in good health and CMV-seropositive. The rearrangement joins TRBV28 to TRBJ2-2; TRBD1 matches 7 bases. In nucleotides, the CDR3 is TGTGCCAGCAGTTTACTGGGGGTAGGGGGCAACACCGGGGAGCTGTTTTTT. As protein: CASSLLGVGGNTGELFF.